The present TCR beta chain was sequenced within a study of shared clonotypes between healthy human individuals. Naive CD8 cells were CD45RO-negative, positively selected for CCR7, excluding terminally differentiated effector memory CD45RA+ cells. The protocol was immunoSEQ multiplex PCR, while the TCRdb copy is restricted to in-frame clones and leaves out a portion. This sample has approximately 600,000 clones, with 90% to 95% found just once. The CDR3 is 19 residues long. The V segment lost 6 bases and the J segment 0 bases; nucleotides outside the gene matches: 16. In germline, CDR1 is LNHDA, CDR2 SQIVND (reference sequence).

Specimen: naive CD8+ T cells sorted from blood. This chain uses TRBV19 with TRBJ2-1; 8 bases are a match to TRBD2. The clonotype originates from a woman under 40 in good health. CDR3 protein: CASSLEQGISGSSYNEQFF. For the CDR3, the DNA is TGTGCCAGTAGCCTTGAGCAGGGAATAAGCGGGAGCTCCTACAATGAGCAGTTCTTC. Complete variable domain (other parts from reference TRBV19 and TRBJ2-1): DGGITQSPKYLFRKEGQNVTLSCEQNLNHDAMYWYRQDPGQGLRLIYYSQIVNDFQKGDIAEGYSVSREKKESFPLTVTSAQKNPTAFYLCASSLEQGISGSSYNEQFFGPGTRLTVL.